Given below is one T cell receptor beta chain in context. Germline-derived CDR1 and CDR2 are SGHTA and FQGNSA. The CDR3 has 15 amino acids. V lost 2 bases and J lost 2, with 10 bases in between. This sample is part of a study of Ad26.COV2.S vaccination and SARS-CoV-2 variants. Across the study: Ad26.COV2.S shots went into the muscle once or twice, 56 days apart.

The treatment is: some 20 received Ad26.COV2.S at low or high dose, single or two shots; roughly five received placebo; per-sample allocation not given. Specimen acquisition occurred on day 63 following the initial vaccine or placebo injection. The assay was immunoSEQ multiplex PCR, and TCRdb's table has in-frame clones only and misses some. This sample has 430,000 or so clones, with roughly nine tenths found just once. The TCR was taken from a person between 18 and 60 years old who received the Ad26.COV2.S COVID-19 vaccine or a placebo. The material was peripheral blood, obtained in a trial of Ad26.COV2.S vaccine versus placebo. V and J are TRBV7-2 and TRBJ1-5; a possible D gene is TRBD1 (6 bases). The DNA for the CDR3 is TGTGCCAGCAGCTTATTTGCAGGGGGCAATCAGCCCCAGCATTTT. The encoded protein is CASSLFAGGNQPQHF.